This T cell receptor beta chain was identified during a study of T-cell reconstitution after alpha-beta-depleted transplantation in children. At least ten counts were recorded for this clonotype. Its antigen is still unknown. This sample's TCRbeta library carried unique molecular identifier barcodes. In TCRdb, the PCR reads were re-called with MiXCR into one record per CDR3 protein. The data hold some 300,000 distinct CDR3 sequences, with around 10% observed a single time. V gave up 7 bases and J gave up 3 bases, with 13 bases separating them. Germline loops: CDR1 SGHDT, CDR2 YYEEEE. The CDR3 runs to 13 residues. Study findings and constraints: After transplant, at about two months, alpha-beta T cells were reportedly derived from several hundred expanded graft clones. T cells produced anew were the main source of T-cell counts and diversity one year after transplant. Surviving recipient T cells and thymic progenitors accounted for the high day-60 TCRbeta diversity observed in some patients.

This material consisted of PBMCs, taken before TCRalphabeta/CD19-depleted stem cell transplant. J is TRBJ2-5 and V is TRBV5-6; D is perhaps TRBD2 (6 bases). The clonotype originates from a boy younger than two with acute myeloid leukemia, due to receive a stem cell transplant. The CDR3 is CASSDSGEETQYF. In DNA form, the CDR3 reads TGTGCCAGCTCCGATAGCGGTGAAGAGACCCAGTACTTC.